The rows below give T cell receptor beta chains drawn from one sample of a study of blood T cell repertoires in COVID-19. The table came from immunoSEQ multiplex PCR; TCRdb's copy has only in-frame clones and leaves some out. The table lists about 160,000 clones, roughly 84% of them singletons. The sequenced sample was peripheral blood. The receptors stem from a woman of 80 years or more with active or convalescent COVID-19. Each CDR3 is given with its conserved first and last residue. The D gene is left open where the match is weak. Rows give clone size only sometimes, using once, few, many, or a class for an expanded clone.

TRBD2	.	TRBJ2-7	TRBV4-1	CASSQGLAGGFTYEQYF	TGCGCCAGCAGCCAGGGACTAGCGGGAGGGTTCACCTACGAGCAGTACTTC
TRBD1	.	TRBJ1-1	TRBV3-1/TRBV3-2	CASSRNRGTEAFF	TGTGCCAGCAGCCGGAACAGGGGGACTGAAGCTTTCTTT
.	.	TRBJ2-1	TRBV4-1	CASSHYLGTKNRDEQFF	TGCGCCAGCAGCCATTATCTAGGGACAAAGAACCGCGATGAGCAGTTCTTC
.	once	TRBJ2-1	TRBV6-5	CASSYSGGGANNEQFF	TGTGCCAGCAGTTACTCAGGCGGAGGGGCCAACAATGAGCAGTTCTTC
.	.	TRBJ2-7	TRBV5-1	CASSLTGLSSYEQYF	TGCGCCAGCAGCTTGACAGGGTTGAGCTCCTACGAGCAGTACTTC
.	.	TRBJ1-6	TRBV5-1	CASSLGLAGVNSPLHF	TGCGCCAGCAGCTTAGGTCTGGCAGGGGTTAATTCACCCCTCCACTTT
.	.	TRBJ2-2	TRBV18	CASSPPTGWNTGELFF	TGTGCCAGCTCACCACCGACAGGTTGGAACACCGGGGAGCTGTTTTTT
TRBD1	.	TRBJ2-5	TRBV19	CATAGTGQETQYF	TGTGCCACAGCCGGGACAGGGCAAGAGACCCAGTACTTC
TRBD2	.	TRBJ2-5	TRBV9	CASSVGPGGEETQYF	TGTGCCAGCAGCGTAGGCCCGGGAGGGGAAGAGACCCAGTACTTC
TRBD2	.	TRBJ2-5	TRBV6-1	CASSAVAGGVQETQYF	TGTGCCAGCAGTGCGGTAGCGGGAGGGGTCCAAGAGACCCAGTACTTC
.	.	TRBJ2-3	TRBV27	CASSFRLVDTQYF	TGTGCCAGCAGTTTCCGACTAGTAGACACGCAGTATTTT
TRBD2	once	TRBJ2-5	TRBV6-6	CASSPRSGSAETQYF	TGTGCCAGCAGCCCACGAAGCGGGAGTGCAGAGACCCAGTACTTC
TRBD1	.	TRBJ1-2	TRBV28	CASSSGTVYGYTF	TGTGCCAGCAGTTCCGGGACAGTCTATGGCTACACCTTC
TRBD1	once	TRBJ1-2	TRBV7-3	CASSLNRGRINGYTF	TGTGCCAGCAGCCTAAACAGGGGGCGCATTAATGGCTACACCTTC
.	.	TRBJ2-7	TRBV27	CASSPDRWTRQYF	TGTGCCAGCAGCCCCGACAGGTGGACTCGGCAGTACTTC
.	.	TRBJ1-6	TRBV6-5	CASSYSGRDSPLHF	TGTGCCAGCAGTTACTCCGGCAGGGATTCACCCCTCCACTTT
.	few	TRBJ1-2	TRBV28	CASSGGGNPAWYGYTF	TGTGCCAGCAGTGGTGGAGGGAATCCAGCTTGGTATGGCTACACCTTC
TRBD1	.	TRBJ1-2	TRBV7-2	CASSLGQGSGYTF	TGTGCCAGCAGCTTAGGACAGGGAAGCGGCTACACCTTC
.	.	TRBJ1-1	TRBV7-7	CASSSDKNTEAFF	TGTGCCAGCAGTTCCGACAAGAACACTGAAGCTTTCTTT
.	.	TRBJ2-2	TRBV11-3	CASSLVTGTGELFF	TGTGCCAGCAGCTTAGTGACAGGCACCGGGGAGCTGTTTTTT
TRBD1	.	TRBJ1-1	TRBV5-1	CASSLGQGAIRGTEAFF	TGCGCCAGCAGCTTGGGACAGGGGGCGATACGTGGCACTGAAGCTTTCTTT
.	.	TRBJ2-1	TRBV6-4	CASSDSSTVHEQFF	TGTGCCAGCAGTGACTCGAGCACGGTCCATGAGCAGTTCTTC